Presented here are 15 T cell receptor beta chains from one specimen sequenced in a study of blood T cell repertoires in COVID-19 (dated by TCRdb to the early 2020s). Libraries were made using the immunoSEQ multiplex PCR assay. Entries here come from immuneACCESS through TCRdb and include only in-frame sequences with V and J called. Some clones fail to appear in such tables; in the studies checked, an unresolved V gene covers under half of the shortfall, and the cause of the remainder is unknown. The table for this sample lists over 20,000 clones; around nine tenths of them were counted only once. The ten most abundant clones make up about 16% of the sample. The sample taken for sequencing was peripheral blood. The receptors derive from a man between 65 and 85 years old with acute or convalescent COVID-19.

The chain recombines TRBV11-2 with TRBJ1-2; 10 nucleotides align to TRBD1. CDR3 length: 14 residues. From germline, CDR1 is SGHAT and CDR2 FQNNGV. V lost 5 bases and J lost 2; bases outside the gene matches: 2. This CDR3 is CASSTDRGNYGYTF. In DNA, the CDR3 is TGTGCCAGCAGCACGGACAGGGGGAACTATGGCTACACCTTC.

This clone was detected only a few times. The chain combines TRBV7-2 with TRBJ1-1, with TRBD1 matching over 7 bases. V lost 5 bases, J lost 4 bases, and 10 bases stayed unmatched. The CDR3 loop spans 15 amino acids. Germline CDR1 and CDR2: SGHTA and FQGNSA. The CDR3 DNA reads as TGTGCCAGCAGCCCAAACAGGGGCTGGGGCACTGAAGCTTTCTTT. As protein: CASSPNRGWGTEAFF. Based on the CDR3 plus reference TRBV7-2 and TRBJ1-1, the full variable domain is GAGVSQSPSNKVTEKGKDVELRCDPISGHTALYWYRQSLGQGLEFLIYFQGNSAPDKSGLPSDRFSAERTGGSVSTLTIQRTQQEDSAVYLCASSPNRGWGTEAFFGQGTRLTVV.

This clone showed up just a few times. This sequence joins TRBV27 and TRBJ2-2; no definite D call. The V end lost 5 bases, the J end lost 4 bases, and 5 bases lay between the germline ends. This CDR3 is built from 12 residues. CDR1 and CDR2 (germline): MNHEY, SMNVEV (reference sequence). The DNA for the CDR3 is TGTGCCAGCAGTCTAGGCACCGGGGAGCTGTTTTTT. Its protein is CASSLGTGELFF.

The chain couples TRBV28 to TRBJ1-5; TRBD1 agrees at 9 bases. Germline V lookup: CDR1 MDHEN, CDR2 SYDVKM. There are 18 residues in the CDR3. With V trimmed by 2 bases and J by 9 bases, 17 bases remained unmatched. The DNA for the CDR3 is TGTGCCAGCAGTTTAGGATTATTGAGACAGGGGGTGCCAAGGCCCCAGCATTTT. This gives the protein CASSLGLLRQGVPRPQHF.

J is TRBJ2-1 and V is TRBV5-4; TRBD1 matches 9 bases. The CDR3 extends over 14 amino acids. The ends lost 6 bases at V and 6 bases at J; junction bases unmatched: 7. Germline CDR1 SGHNT, CDR2 YYREEE (reference sequence). This CDR3 reads CASNTGTGSNEQFF. In DNA, the CDR3 is TGTGCCAGCAATACCGGGACAGGGAGCAATGAGCAGTTCTTC.

The genes are TRBV5-4 and TRBJ1-5; a possible D gene is TRBD1 (6 bases). Trimming removed 4 bases at V and 1 base at J, with 15 bases between. Germline CDR1 is SGHNT and CDR2 is YYREEE (reference sequence). This CDR3 is 16 amino acids long. CDR3 in DNA: TGTGCCAGCAGCCGTTCGGAGGGGGGGAGCAATCAGCCCCAGCATTTT. This translates into CASSRSEGGSNQPQHF.

J is TRBJ2-7 and V is TRBV5-4; 14 nucleotides align to TRBD2. Looked up from germline, CDR1 is SGHNT and CDR2 is YYREEE (reference sequence). There are 17 residues in the CDR3. The CDR3 DNA follows: TGTGCCAGCAGCCTCGGGGGGACTAGCGGGAGCGCATCCAGTTCGCCGGTC. Its translation: CASSLGGTSGSASSSPV.

This clone was found once. The chain is built from TRBV18 and TRBJ2-3; 11 bases map to TRBD2. The CDR3 sequence is 16 residues long. V trimming: 3 bases; J trimming: 0 bases; junction bases outside the gene matches: 2. Germline CDR1 KGHSH, CDR2 LQKENI. DNA of the CDR3: TGTGCCAGCTCACCCGGGACTAGCGGTAGCACAGATACGCAGTATTTT. It codes for CASSPGTSGSTDTQYF.

CDR3 protein: CASSQSRTSGIQETQYF. In DNA form, the CDR3 reads TGCGCCAGCAGCCAATCAAGGACTAGTGGGATACAAGAGACCCAGTACTTC. The chain employs TRBV4-3 and TRBJ2-5; 7 bases align to TRBD2. CDR3 length: 17 amino acids. CDR1 and CDR2 (germline): LGHNA, YSLEER. The J segment lost 2 bases and the V segment lost 2 bases, leaving 11 bases of the junction unmatched.

The chain joins TRBV12-3 or TRBV12-4 to TRBJ1-1; possible D gene TRBD1, 6 bases. Trimming removed 7 bases from V and 8 bases from J, with 17 bases in between. The CDR3 sequence is 13 residues long. The CDR3 DNA reads TGTGCCAGCACCTCTTGGGGGGGCAGGGAAGCTTTCTTT. Translation: CASTSWGGREAFF.

V and J are TRBV5-6 and TRBJ1-2; no clear D gene. The CDR3 sequence is 15 residues long. V was pared by 1 base and J by 1 base, with 11 bases between. Germline V gene lookup returns CDR1 SGHDT and CDR2 YYEEEE. The CDR3 protein is CASSLLLADNYGYTF. The CDR3 DNA is TGTGCCAGCAGCTTGTTGCTGGCTGATAACTATGGCTACACCTTC.

This chain connects TRBV10-2 to TRBJ2-7, with D possibly TRBD2 on 6 matching bases. The V gene's germline CDR1 is WSHSY and CDR2 SAAADI. The length of the CDR3 is 13 residues. Trimming removed 0 bases at V and 6 bases at J, with 9 bases between. The CDR3 DNA follows: TGCGCCAGCAGTGAGTCCGGGGGTACCGAGCAGTACTTC. This sequence encodes CASSESGGTEQYF.

This chain joins TRBV7-2 and TRBJ2-3, with 12 bases identical to TRBD2. In germline, CDR1 is SGHTA, CDR2 FQGNSA. The CDR3 loop spans 15 amino acids. Losses at the gene ends were 6 bases for V and 6 bases for J; bases not matched to a gene: 7. CDR3 region: CASRSGTSGSDTQYF. The CDR3 DNA is TGTGCCAGCAGATCCGGGACTAGCGGGTCGGATACGCAGTATTTT.

J is TRBJ1-5 and V is TRBV19; 8 nucleotides line up with TRBD1. The junction had 6 bases not matched to a gene; V was cut back by 9 bases and J by 2 bases. The CDR3 spans 14 residues. CDR1 is LNHDA and CDR2 is SQIVND in the germline V gene (reference sequence). CDR3 amino acids: CASRDRFGNQPQHF. DNA of the CDR3: TGTGCCAGCCGGGACAGGTTCGGCAATCAGCCCCAGCATTTT.

This clone was seen a handful of times. The chain recombines TRBV2 with TRBJ1-1, with D perhaps TRBD1 (6 bases). The V gene lost 2 bases and the J gene lost 1 base, with 11 bases spanning the gap. This CDR3 is built from 15 residues. Per the germline V gene, CDR1 is SNHLY and CDR2 is FYNNEI. CDR3 region: CASSERGGRNTEAFF. The CDR3 nucleotides read TGTGCCAGCAGTGAAAGGGGGGGGCGGAACACTGAAGCTTTCTTT.